This TCR beta chain was recorded in a study of cytomegalovirus exposure and HLA in healthy donors. Whole-study findings and limits: TCR beta V segments were, for the most part, productive about 87% or about 30% of the time in an earlier analysis. Evidence from a later analysis indicated that most CMV-associated TCR beta chains looked HLA-restricted.

The sample holds one count of this clone. Its specificity is not known. Researchers ran the PCR with 60 Vbeta and 13 Jbeta primers. Some clones are missing from TCRdb's copy, which holds only in-frame ones; the method was immunoSEQ multiplex PCR. The sample gives about 200,000 clones, roughly four fifths of which show up once; roughly 0.098% is in the top ten. Between the trimmed V and J ends, which lost 6 bases and 5 bases, there was a span of 17 bases. The CDR3 contains 15 residues. CDR1 and CDR2 from the germline V gene are SGHAT and FQNNGV. The rearrangement joins TRBV11-2 to TRBJ2-1, with a weak D call TRBD2 (5 bases). The sequencing input was PBMCs. The TCR comes from a boy younger than 10 in good health and CMV-seronegative. The CDR3 region is CASRRVGSSNNEQFF. The CDR3 nucleotides are TGTGCCAGCAGGCGGGTAGGGTCCAGCAACAATGAGCAGTTCTTC.